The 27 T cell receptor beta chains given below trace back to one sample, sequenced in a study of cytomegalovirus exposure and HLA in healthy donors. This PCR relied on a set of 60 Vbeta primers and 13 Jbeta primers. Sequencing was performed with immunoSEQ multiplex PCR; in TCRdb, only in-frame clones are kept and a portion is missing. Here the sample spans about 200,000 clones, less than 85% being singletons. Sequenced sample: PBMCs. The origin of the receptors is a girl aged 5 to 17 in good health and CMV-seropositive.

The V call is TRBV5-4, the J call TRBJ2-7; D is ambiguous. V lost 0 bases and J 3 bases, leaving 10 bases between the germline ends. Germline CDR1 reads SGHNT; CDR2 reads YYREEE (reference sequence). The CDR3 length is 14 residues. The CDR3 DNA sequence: TGTGCCAGCAGCTTGGGGCCAAAGTACTACGAGCAGTACTTC. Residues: CASSLGPKYYEQYF.

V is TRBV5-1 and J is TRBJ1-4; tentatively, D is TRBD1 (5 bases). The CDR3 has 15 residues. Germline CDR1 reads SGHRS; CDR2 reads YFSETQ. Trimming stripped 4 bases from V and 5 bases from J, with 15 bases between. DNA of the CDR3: TGCGCCAGCAGCGGATGGGGGGTTTCAAATGAAAAACTGTTTTTT. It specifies CASSGWGVSNEKLFF.

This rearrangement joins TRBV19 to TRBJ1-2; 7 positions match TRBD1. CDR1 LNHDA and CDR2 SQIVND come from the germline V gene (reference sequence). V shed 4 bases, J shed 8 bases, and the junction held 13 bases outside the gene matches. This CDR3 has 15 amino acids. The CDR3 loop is CASSTDPRQGDGYTF. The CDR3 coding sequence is TGTGCCAGTAGTACCGATCCTCGACAGGGCGACGGCTACACCTTC.

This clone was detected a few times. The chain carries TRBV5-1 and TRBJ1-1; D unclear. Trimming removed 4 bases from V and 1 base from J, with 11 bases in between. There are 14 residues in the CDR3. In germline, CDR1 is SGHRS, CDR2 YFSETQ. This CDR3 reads CASSPDNENTEAFF. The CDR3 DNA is TGCGCCAGCAGCCCTGACAACGAGAACACTGAAGCTTTCTTT.

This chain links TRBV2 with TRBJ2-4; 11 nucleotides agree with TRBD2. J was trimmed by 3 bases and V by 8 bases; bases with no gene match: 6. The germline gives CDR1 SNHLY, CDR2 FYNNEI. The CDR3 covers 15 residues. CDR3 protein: CASGSGGAVKNIQYF. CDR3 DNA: TGTGCCAGCGGTAGCGGGGGGGCCGTCAAAAACATTCAGTACTTC.

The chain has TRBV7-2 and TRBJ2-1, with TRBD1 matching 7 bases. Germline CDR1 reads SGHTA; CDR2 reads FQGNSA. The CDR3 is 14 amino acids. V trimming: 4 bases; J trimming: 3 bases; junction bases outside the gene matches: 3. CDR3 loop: CASSYDRDYNEQFF. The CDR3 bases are TGTGCCAGCAGCTACGACAGGGACTACAATGAGCAGTTCTTC.

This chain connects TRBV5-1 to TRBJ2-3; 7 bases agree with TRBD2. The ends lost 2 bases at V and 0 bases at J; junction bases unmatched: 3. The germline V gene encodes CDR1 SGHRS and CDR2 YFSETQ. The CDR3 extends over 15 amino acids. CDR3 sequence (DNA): TGCGCCAGCAGCTTCGGCGGGAGAAGCACAGATACGCAGTATTTT. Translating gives CASSFGGRSTDTQYF.

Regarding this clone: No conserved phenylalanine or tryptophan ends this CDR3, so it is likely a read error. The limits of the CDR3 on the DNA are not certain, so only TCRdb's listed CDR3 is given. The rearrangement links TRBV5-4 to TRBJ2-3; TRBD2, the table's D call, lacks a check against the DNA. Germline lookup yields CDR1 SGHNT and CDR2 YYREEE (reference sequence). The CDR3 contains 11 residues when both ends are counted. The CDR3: CASSGPGTSVL.

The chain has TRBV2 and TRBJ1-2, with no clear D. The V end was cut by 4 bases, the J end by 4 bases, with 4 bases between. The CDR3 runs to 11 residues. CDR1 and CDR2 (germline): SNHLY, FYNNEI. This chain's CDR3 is CASSAGYGYTF. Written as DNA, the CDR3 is TGTGCCAGCAGTGCCGGCTATGGCTACACCTTC.

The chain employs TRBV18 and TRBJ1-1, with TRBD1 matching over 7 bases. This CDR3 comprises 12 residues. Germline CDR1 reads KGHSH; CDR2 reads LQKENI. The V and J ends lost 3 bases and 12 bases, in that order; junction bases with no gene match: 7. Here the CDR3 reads CASSPQDRDSFF. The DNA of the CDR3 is TGTGCCAGCTCACCGCAAGACAGGGATTCTTTCTTT.

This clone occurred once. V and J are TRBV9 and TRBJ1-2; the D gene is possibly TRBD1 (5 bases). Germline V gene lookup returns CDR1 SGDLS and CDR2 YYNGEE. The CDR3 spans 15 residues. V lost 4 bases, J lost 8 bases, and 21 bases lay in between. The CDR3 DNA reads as TGTGCCAGCAGCTCCCGGAAGCAGGGCAGCTACGGCTACACCTTC. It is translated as CASSSRKQGSYGYTF.

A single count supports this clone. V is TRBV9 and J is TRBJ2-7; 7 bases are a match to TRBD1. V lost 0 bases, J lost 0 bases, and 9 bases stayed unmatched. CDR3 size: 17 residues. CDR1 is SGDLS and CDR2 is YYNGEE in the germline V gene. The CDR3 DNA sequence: TGTGCCAGCAGCGTAGAAGGGGGCGGAAGGAGCTCCTACGAGCAGTACTTC. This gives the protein CASSVEGGGRSSYEQYF.

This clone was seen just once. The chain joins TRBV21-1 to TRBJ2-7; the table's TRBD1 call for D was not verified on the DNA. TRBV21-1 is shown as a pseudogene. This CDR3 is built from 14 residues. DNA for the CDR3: TGTGCCAGCAGCAAAGGGCAGGGGTACGACGAGCAGTACTTC. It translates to CASSKGQGYDEQYF.

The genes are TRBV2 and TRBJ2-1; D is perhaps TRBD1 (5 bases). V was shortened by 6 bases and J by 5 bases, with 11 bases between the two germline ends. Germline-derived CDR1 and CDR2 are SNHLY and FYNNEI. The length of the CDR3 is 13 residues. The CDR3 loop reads CASSVDRDNEQFF. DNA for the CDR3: TGTGCCAGCAGCGTCGACAGAGACAATGAGCAGTTCTTC.

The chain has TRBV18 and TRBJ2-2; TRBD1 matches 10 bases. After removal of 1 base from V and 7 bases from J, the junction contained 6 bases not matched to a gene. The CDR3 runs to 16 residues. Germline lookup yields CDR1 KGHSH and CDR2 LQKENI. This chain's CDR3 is CASSPRGQGSVGELFF. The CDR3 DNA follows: TGTGCCAGCTCACCACGGGGACAGGGGTCGGTCGGGGAGCTGTTTTTT. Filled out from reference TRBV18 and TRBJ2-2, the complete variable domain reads NAGVMQNPRHLVRRRGQEARLRCSPMKGHSHVYWYRQLPEEGLKFMVYLQKENIIDESGMPKERFSAEFPKEGPSILRIQQVVRGDSAAYFCASSPRGQGSVGELFFGEGSRLTVL.

The CDR3 loop is CASSQLGGVGEKLFF. The CDR3 DNA reads TGCGCCAGCAGCCAATTGGGGGGAGTAGGTGAAAAACTGTTTTTT. The chain recombines TRBV4-3 with TRBJ1-4, with D possibly matching TRBD1 (5 bases). V was pared by 2 bases and J by 7 bases, with 14 bases between. The CDR3 is 15 amino acids. Per the germline V gene, CDR1 is LGHNA and CDR2 is YSLEER.

The CDR3 is CSFGQGRVETQYF. The CDR3 DNA follows: TGCAGCTTCGGACAGGGGAGGGTGGAGACCCAGTACTTC. The rearrangement uses TRBV29-1 and TRBJ2-5; TRBD1 agrees at 9 bases. CDR3 length equals 13 residues. Germline CDR1 is SQVTM and CDR2 is ANQGSEA. The trim removed 8 bases at V and 5 bases at J, leaving 9 bases unmatched.

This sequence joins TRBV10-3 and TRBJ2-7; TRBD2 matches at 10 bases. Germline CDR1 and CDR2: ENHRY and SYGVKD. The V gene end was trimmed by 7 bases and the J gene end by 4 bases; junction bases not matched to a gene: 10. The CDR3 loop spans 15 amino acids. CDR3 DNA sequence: TGTGCCATCAAACCCAGGAGCGGGGGGGCGTACGAGCAGTACTTC. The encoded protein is CAIKPRSGGAYEQYF.

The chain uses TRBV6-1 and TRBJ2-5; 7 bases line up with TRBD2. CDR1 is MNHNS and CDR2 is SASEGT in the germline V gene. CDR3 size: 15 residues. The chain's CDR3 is CAHARLADLQETQYF. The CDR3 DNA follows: TGTGCTCACGCCCGGCTAGCGGACCTCCAAGAGACCCAGTACTTC.

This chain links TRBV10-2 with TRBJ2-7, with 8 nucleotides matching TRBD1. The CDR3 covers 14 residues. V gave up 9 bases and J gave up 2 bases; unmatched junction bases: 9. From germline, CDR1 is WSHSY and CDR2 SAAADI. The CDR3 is CASSVGQGAYEQYF. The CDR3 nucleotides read TGCGCCAGTTCGGTCGGACAGGGAGCCTACGAGCAGTACTTC.

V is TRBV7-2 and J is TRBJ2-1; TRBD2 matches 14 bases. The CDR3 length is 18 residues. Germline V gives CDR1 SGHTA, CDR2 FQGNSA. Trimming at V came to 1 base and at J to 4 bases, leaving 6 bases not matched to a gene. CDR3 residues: CASSLVYRLAGGYNEQFF. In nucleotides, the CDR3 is TGTGCCAGCAGCTTAGTCTATCGACTAGCGGGGGGGTACAATGAGCAGTTCTTC.

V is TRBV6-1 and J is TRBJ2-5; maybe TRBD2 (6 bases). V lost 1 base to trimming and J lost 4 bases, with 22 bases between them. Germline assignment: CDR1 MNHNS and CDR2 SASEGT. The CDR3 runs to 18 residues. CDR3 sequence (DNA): TGTGCCAGCAGTGAAGAATCTTGGCGGGGAGAGCTGTTAGAGACCCAGTACTTC. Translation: CASSEESWRGELLETQYF.

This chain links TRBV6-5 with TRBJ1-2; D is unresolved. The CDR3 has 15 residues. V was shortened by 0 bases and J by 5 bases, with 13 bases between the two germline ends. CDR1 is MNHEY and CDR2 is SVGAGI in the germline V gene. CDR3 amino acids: CASSYSTSPSYGYTF. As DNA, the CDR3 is TGTGCCAGCAGTTACTCGACAAGTCCATCGTATGGCTACACCTTC.

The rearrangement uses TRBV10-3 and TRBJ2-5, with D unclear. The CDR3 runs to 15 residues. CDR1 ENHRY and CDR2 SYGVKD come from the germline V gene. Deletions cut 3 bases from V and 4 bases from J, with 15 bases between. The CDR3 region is CAISDAGSRSETQYF. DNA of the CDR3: TGTGCCATCAGTGACGCAGGATCTCGGTCAGAGACCCAGTACTTC.

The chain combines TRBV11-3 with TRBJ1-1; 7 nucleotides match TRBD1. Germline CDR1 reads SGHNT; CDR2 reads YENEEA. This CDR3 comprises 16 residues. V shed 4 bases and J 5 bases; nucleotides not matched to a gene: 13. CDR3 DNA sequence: TGTGCCAGCAGCTCCCCCGGACAGGCCCTGGGGACTGAAGCTTTCTTT. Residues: CASSSPGQALGTEAFF.

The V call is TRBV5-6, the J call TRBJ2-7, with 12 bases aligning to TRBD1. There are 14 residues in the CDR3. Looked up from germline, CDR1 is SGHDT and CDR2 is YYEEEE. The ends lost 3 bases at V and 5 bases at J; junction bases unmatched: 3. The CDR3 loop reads CASSSGQGADEQYF. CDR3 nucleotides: TGTGCCAGCAGCTCGGGACAGGGGGCCGACGAGCAGTACTTC.

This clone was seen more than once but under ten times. The CDR3 sequence is CASSLGLGNSYGYTF. Here the CDR3 DNA reads TGTGCCAGCAGCTTAGGACTAGGGAACTCCTATGGCTACACCTTC. The chain links TRBV27 to TRBJ1-2; D gene unclear. The CDR3 spans 15 residues. Between the trimmed V and J ends, which lost 6 bases and 4 bases, there was a span of 18 bases. CDR1 and CDR2 from the germline V gene are MNHEY and SMNVEV (reference sequence).